A selection of T cell receptor beta chains follows, all from one sample in a study of blood T cells in healthy people across ages. Each CDR3 protein is one row after TCRdb ran MiXCR on the 5' RACE reads. Here the sample spans approximately 820,000 distinct CDR3 sequences, approximately 44% being singletons. Sequencing was carried out using blood. Receptors were obtained from a man between 60 and 75 years old in good health. CDR3s include the opening cysteine and the closing phenylalanine or tryptophan. The order of the fields is J gene, V gene, clone size, D gene, CDR3 DNA, CDR3 protein. A D gene is named only where the DNA matches it firmly. Clone size, where shown, is once, few, many, or a class for clones that have expanded.

>TRBJ2-3|TRBV3-1|many|TRBD2
TGTGCCAGCAGCCAAGATTTGCGGGGGGGTACGCAGTATTTT
CASSQDLRGGTQYF
>TRBJ1-1|TRBV6-6|NA|NA
TGTGCCAGCAGTTACCTCGGGGGGCGCCCGGGGAACACTGAAGCTTTCTTT
CASSYLGGRPGNTEAFF
>TRBJ2-1|TRBV12-5|few|TRBD2
TGTGCTAGTGGCACACAGGGACTAGCGGTGGGCAATGAGCAGTTCTTC
CASGTQGLAVGNEQFF
>TRBJ2-1|TRBV7-6|NA|NA
TGTGCCAGCAGCCCCCTTCAGGGGGGCTCCTACAATGAGCAGTTCTTC
CASSPLQGGSYNEQFF
>TRBJ2-3|TRBV20-1|NA|NA
TGCAGTGCTAGAGTAGGGAGCGATACGCAGTATTTT
CSARVGSDTQYF
>TRBJ2-7|TRBV3-1|NA|NA
TGTGCCAGCAGCCTCTCAGAAGTTTCCTACGAGCAGTACTTC
CASSLSEVSYEQYF
>TRBJ2-7|TRBV6-2/TRBV6-3|many|TRBD2
TGTGCCAGCAGGGGGACTAGCGGGGGTCTCCCTACGGAGCAGTACTTC
CASRGTSGGLPTEQYF
>TRBJ2-5|TRBV6-1|NA|TRBD2
TGTGCCAGCAGTGACCGACTAGCGGGGGGGATCCAAGAGACCCAGTACTTC
CASSDRLAGGIQETQYF
>TRBJ2-1|TRBV7-8|many|NA
TGTGCCAGCAGCCCGATGATGGGTCGGGGCAGAAAAGATGAGCAGTTCTTC
CASSPMMGRGRKDEQFF
>TRBJ1-2|TRBV4-3|few|NA
TGCGCCAGCAGCCAAGGGGCGGGGCTTGGCTACACCTTC
CASSQGAGLGYTF
>TRBJ2-5|TRBV14|few|NA
TGTGCCAGCAGCCAAGAGGAAGTAGAGACCCAGTACTTC
CASSQEEVETQYF
>TRBJ2-7|TRBV12-3/TRBV12-4|NA|NA
TGTGCCAGCAGTTCCGGGACTCCCCCCTCCTACGAGCAGTACTTC
CASSSGTPPSYEQYF
>TRBJ1-5|TRBV20-1|NA|TRBD1
TGCAGTGCTAGAGAGGGGACAGGGAGTACTGAGCCCCAGCATTTT
CSAREGTGSTEPQHF
>TRBJ2-5|TRBV10-3|NA|NA
TGTGCCATCCTGGCCCCAGGGAGAAATGAGCAGTACTTC
CAILAPGRNEQYF
>TRBJ1-2|TRBV5-1|NA|TRBD1
TGCGCCAGCAGCAGCACGACAGGGTACCGGAACTATGGCTACACCTTC
CASSSTTGYRNYGYTF
>TRBJ1-2|TRBV4-3|once|NA
TGCGCCGGTAGCCCTGGAGGCTATGGCTACACCTTC
CAGSPGGYGYTF
>TRBJ2-5|TRBV9|NA|NA
TGTGCCAGCAGCGTACGGGGCCAACAAGAGACCCAGTACTTC
CASSVRGQQETQYF
>TRBJ2-1|TRBV6-5|few|NA
TGTGCCAGCAGTTACGCAGGAAGCCAGGGGCGTGAGCAGTTCTTC
CASSYAGSQGREQFF
>TRBJ2-5|TRBV7-9|NA|NA
TGTGCCAGCAGCCTTCAGAAACAAGAGACCCAGTACTTC
CASSLQKQETQYF
>TRBJ1-1|TRBV6-5|NA|NA
TGTGCCAGCAGTTACGGGCAGGGCCCCCGAGGAGCTTTCTTT
CASSYGQGPRGAFF
>TRBJ1-1|TRBV6-5|NA|NA
TGTGCCAGCAGTCCCAGGGCTCTCAACACTGAAGCTTTCTTT
CASSPRALNTEAFF
>TRBJ2-1|TRBV7-9|NA|NA
TGTGCCAGCAGCCGCAGGCCCGCGGGCAATGAGCAGTTCTTC
CASSRRPAGNEQFF
>TRBJ1-1|TRBV7-2|few|TRBD1
TGTGCCAGCAGCGCCCGACAGGGCCTGACCACTGAAGCTTTCTTT
CASSARQGLTTEAFF
>TRBJ2-7|TRBV25-1|NA|NA
TGTGCCAGCAGTGATGGGTTCGCCGAGCAGTACTTC
CASSDGFAEQYF
>TRBJ2-4|TRBV11-1|NA|NA
TGTGCCAGCAGCTTTCTCGGGACTGGGGATGGGGAGCAGTACTTC
CASSFLGTGDGEQYF
>TRBJ2-3|TRBV18|NA|NA
TGTGCCAGCTCATTCCGGGACTTGTACACAGATACGCAGTATTTT
CASSFRDLYTDTQYF
>TRBJ2-5|TRBV29-1|many|TRBD2
TGCAGCGGAAGACTAGCGGGATCCCGTGAGACCCAGTACTTC
CSGRLAGSRETQYF
>TRBJ2-7|TRBV20-1|few|TRBD1
TGCAGTGCCAGACCCGGGACAGCTCCCTACGAGCAGTACTTC
CSARPGTAPYEQYF
>TRBJ2-7|TRBV11-3|once|NA
TGTACCAGCAGTCCTACAGAGAGCGAGCAGTACTTC
CTSSPTESEQYF
>TRBJ2-7|TRBV28|few|TRBD1
TGTGCCAGCAGTCCGGCGCCGGGACAGGGTTCCTACGAGCAGTACTTC
CASSPAPGQGSYEQYF
>TRBJ2-7|TRBV12-3/TRBV12-4|NA|NA
TGTGCCAGCATTATAAACCGGCATCACTCCTACGAGCAGTACTTC
CASIINRHHSYEQYF
>TRBJ2-7|TRBV7-9|NA|NA
TGTGCCAGCAGCCCCCCCAGCGGGTACGAGCAGTACTTC
CASSPPSGYEQYF
>TRBJ2-7|TRBV7-2|few|TRBD2
TGTGCCAGCAGCCCGACTAGCGGGGTTGCGCACGAGCAGTACTTC
CASSPTSGVAHEQYF
>TRBJ2-7|TRBV5-1|many|NA
TGCGCCAGCAGCTCGACAGGATCTACCTACGAGCAGTACTTC
CASSSTGSTYEQYF
>TRBJ2-7|TRBV29-1|few|NA
TGCAGCGGGGGTAATGGCGAGCAGTACTTC
CSGGNGEQYF
>TRBJ1-2|TRBV29-1|NA|NA
TGCAGCGTTGAAGAAGGGGTAGGGGGTGACTATGGCTACACCTTC
CSVEEGVGGDYGYTF
>TRBJ2-1|TRBV9|NA|NA
TGTGCCAGCAGCACAAGCTTAATGAGCTCCTACGAGCAGTTCTTC
CASSTSLMSSYEQFF
>TRBJ2-1|TRBV3-1|many|TRBD2
TGTGCCAGCAGCCCCATCCGCGGGGGGGCCAGGGAGCAGTTCTTC
CASSPIRGGAREQFF
>TRBJ2-7|TRBV12-3/TRBV12-4|NA|NA
TGTGCCAGCAGTTTAGAACAGGGTCTCCGCTACGAGCAGTACTTC
CASSLEQGLRYEQYF
>TRBJ2-1|TRBV20-1|NA|TRBD2
TGCAGTGCTAGTGTGACTAGCGGGATCTACAATGAGCAGTTCTTC
CSASVTSGIYNEQFF
>TRBJ1-4|TRBV20-1|NA|NA
TGCAGTGCTAGATACCTTAATGAAAAACTGTTTTTT
CSARYLNEKLFF
>TRBJ1-6|TRBV9|once|TRBD1
TGTGCCAGCAGCATTAACCGACAGGGGGATTCACCCCTCCACTTT
CASSINRQGDSPLHF
>TRBJ1-2|TRBV29-1|NA|NA
TGCAGCGTTGAAGTCGGCGCTTCGGAGCAGGGCTACACCTTC
CSVEVGASEQGYTF
>TRBJ2-7|TRBV7-2|many|NA
TGTGCCAGCAGCTTAGGTCTTAGTACCTACGAGCAGTACTTC
CASSLGLSTYEQYF
>TRBJ2-7|TRBV7-9|NA|NA
TGTGCCAGCAGCTTAGCCAGTACCTACGAGCAGTACTTC
CASSLASTYEQYF
>TRBJ2-5|TRBV7-9|many|TRBD2
TGTGCCAGCAGCGTCGGGGGGGCAGCTCAAGAGACCCAGTACTTC
CASSVGGAAQETQYF
>TRBJ2-7|TRBV29-1|NA|TRBD2
TGCAGCGTGGTAGAGGCGGGGGTTGGCGAGCAGTACTTC
CSVVEAGVGEQYF
>TRBJ2-5|TRBV5-1|NA|TRBD2
TGCGCCAGCAGCCCACCGACTAGCGGGGGTCGAAATGAGCAGTACTTC
CASSPPTSGGRNEQYF
>TRBJ2-7|TRBV25-1|few|NA
TGTGCCAGCAGTGAATTTAACGTAGGAGAGCAGTACTTC
CASSEFNVGEQYF